This is a list of T cell receptor beta chains from one sample in a study of shared clonotypes between healthy human individuals. TCRdb's copy holds only in-frame clones and misses some; the assay was immunoSEQ multiplex PCR. Of roughly 1,600,000 clones in the sample, 98% to 99% were seen once. The sample was naive CD4+ T cells sorted from blood. These TCRs come from a man younger than 40 in good health. CDR3s include the opening cysteine and the closing phenylalanine or tryptophan. Each record gives: V gene, D gene, J gene, clone size, CDR3 DNA, CDR3 protein. The D gene is left open where the match is weak. Clone sizes are given selectively: once, few, many, or a class where the clone is expanded.

TRBV10-3	NA	TRBJ2-1	NA	TGTGCCATCAGTGAGACCGATCGGGAGCAGTTCTTC	CAISETDREQFF
TRBV28	TRBD2	TRBJ2-6	NA	TGTGCCAGCAGTTTATTCCGGAGCGGGAGTAGGCCTGGGGCCAACGTCCTGACTTTC	CASSLFRSGSRPGANVLTF
TRBV11-2	NA	TRBJ2-5	NA	TGTGCCAGCAGCTTAGTTGTGCAGTACCAAGAGACCCAGTACTTC	CASSLVVQYQETQYF
TRBV10-2	NA	TRBJ2-1	NA	TGCGCCCCAAGACCTCAGGAGCAGTTCTTC	CAPRPQEQFF
TRBV7-9	NA	TRBJ1-2	NA	TGTGCCAGCTCTACCCCAGCCTATGGCTACACCTTC	CASSTPAYGYTF
TRBV5-1	TRBD2	TRBJ2-2	NA	TGCGCCAGCAGCTCGGGACTAGCGGGACCCGGGGAGCTGTTTTTT	CASSSGLAGPGELFF
TRBV14	NA	TRBJ2-5	NA	TGTGCCAGCAGCCCGGGGAGTAGCGGAGGACAAGAGACCCAGTACTTC	CASSPGSSGGQETQYF
TRBV10-3	TRBD1	TRBJ1-4	NA	TGTGCCATCAGTGCCGGGACAGGGGGTGAAAAACTGTTTTTT	CAISAGTGGEKLFF
TRBV27	NA	TRBJ1-5	NA	TGTGCCAGCAGTGGACAGAAATCAGGGGTTCAGCCCCAGCATTTT	CASSGQKSGVQPQHF
TRBV14	NA	TRBJ2-2	NA	TGTGCCAGCAGACGGGGCCCGAACACCGGGGAGCTGTTTTTT	CASRRGPNTGELFF
TRBV28	TRBD1	TRBJ2-7	once	TGTGCCAGCAGCGAAACAGGGGCGTACATTACGTACGAGCAGTACTTC	CASSETGAYITYEQYF
TRBV12-2	NA	TRBJ2-7	NA	TGTGCAAGTCGCCAAAAGGGCGAGCAGTACTTC	CASRQKGEQYF
TRBV6-5	NA	TRBJ1-3	NA	TGTGCCAGCAGCCCCCAGGGCTACTCTGGAAACACCATATATTTT	CASSPQGYSGNTIYF
TRBV7-9	NA	TRBJ2-2	NA	TGTGCCAGCAGCAGACTCCTTTCCCTTAGCACCGGGGAGCTGTTTTTT	CASSRLLSLSTGELFF
TRBV7-9	NA	TRBJ1-5	NA	TGTGCCAGCAGCTCACAGGGAGGCAATCAGCCCCAGCATTTT	CASSSQGGNQPQHF
TRBV27	NA	TRBJ1-3	NA	TGTGCCAGCAGTTTACGAGTAACCGACTCCGGAAACACCATATATTTT	CASSLRVTDSGNTIYF
TRBV9	TRBD1	TRBJ1-1	NA	TGTGCCAGCAGCCTCCGGAGTGGGACAGCGTGGAACACTGAAGCTTTCTTT	CASSLRSGTAWNTEAFF
TRBV28	NA	TRBJ2-3	NA	TGTGCCAGCAGTTTCGGTCGCAGCGGCACAGATACGCAGTATTTT	CASSFGRSGTDTQYF
TRBV5-4	TRBD2	TRBJ2-3	NA	TGTGCCAGCAGCCCTCAGGGGCGGGAGGCAACAGATACGCAGTATTTT	CASSPQGREATDTQYF
TRBV28	NA	TRBJ1-5	once	TGTGCCAGCAGTTTAAGGAAGGGTAGCAATCAGCCCCAGCATTTT	CASSLRKGSNQPQHF
TRBV9	TRBD1	TRBJ2-7	NA	TGTGCCAGCAGCGCCATCGGACAGGCTCGAAGGCGCGAGCAGTACTTC	CASSAIGQARRREQYF
TRBV2	NA	TRBJ2-4	NA	TGTGCCAGCAGTGAACTGGTGGCCAAAAACATTCAGTACTTC	CASSELVAKNIQYF
TRBV28	TRBD2	TRBJ2-3	many	TGTGCCAGCAGTTTCCCTAGCGGGAGGAGCACAGATACGCAGTATTTT	CASSFPSGRSTDTQYF
TRBV7-3	NA	TRBJ2-1	NA	TGTGCCAGCAGCTCTGGGCCGAGTGAATACAATGAGCAGTTCTTC	CASSSGPSEYNEQFF
TRBV5-1	NA	TRBJ2-2	NA	TGCGCCAGCAGCTTGGGTCCTCGGGACTTAAACACCGGGGAGCTGTTTTTT	CASSLGPRDLNTGELFF
TRBV27	TRBD2	TRBJ2-2	NA	TGTGCCAGCAGTCTAGCGGGAGGGTCCGGGGAGCTGTTTTTT	CASSLAGGSGELFF
TRBV5-1	TRBD2	TRBJ2-5	NA	TGCGCCAGCAGCCCGATGGGGCGGGGGCAAGAGACCCAGTACTTC	CASSPMGRGQETQYF
TRBV6-1	NA	TRBJ2-5	NA	TGTGCCAGCACTTGGTCAGGGGTACAAGAGACCCAGTACTTC	CASTWSGVQETQYF
TRBV15	NA	TRBJ2-1	NA	TGTGCCACCAGCCTCCGCTCTAGGTTCGATGAGCAGTTCTTC	CATSLRSRFDEQFF
TRBV2	NA	TRBJ1-6	NA	TGTGCCAGCAGTGACATCAATAATTCACCCCTCCACTTT	CASSDINNSPLHF
TRBV5-6	TRBD2	TRBJ2-5	once	TGTGCCAGCAGCTGGTGGACTAGCGGGAGTGAGACCCAGTACTTC	CASSWWTSGSETQYF
TRBV28	TRBD2	TRBJ2-3	NA	TGTGCCAGCAGTCCGAGCTTAGCGGGAGAGTTGTCAGATACGCAGTATTTT	CASSPSLAGELSDTQYF
TRBV5-1	TRBD1	TRBJ1-4	once	TGCGCCAGCAGCTCCGGGACAGGTCTTCGAGCAACTAATGAAAAACTGTTTTTT	CASSSGTGLRATNEKLFF
TRBV15	NA	TRBJ2-7	NA	TGTGCCACCAGCGTTTATCGGGAGCAAGTCTACGAGCAGTACTTC	CATSVYREQVYEQYF
TRBV5-1	NA	TRBJ2-3	NA	TGCGCCAGCAGCTTGCACCATTCAGGGGATACGCAGTATTTT	CASSLHHSGDTQYF
TRBV15	NA	TRBJ2-3	NA	TGTGCCACCAGCAGAAGACTAACAGATACGCAGTATTTT	CATSRRLTDTQYF
TRBV7-2	TRBD1	TRBJ1-5	NA	TGTGCCAGCAGCTTAGCTGGACAGGGCAAGCCCCAGCATTTT	CASSLAGQGKPQHF
TRBV11-2	TRBD2	TRBJ2-7	once	TGTGCCAGCAGCCTTCTGGGCCGACTAGCTAGCTCCTACGAGCAGTACTTC	CASSLLGRLASSYEQYF
TRBV7-8	TRBD1	TRBJ2-7	NA	TGTGCCAGCAGCTTAGAAATGGCAGGGGGTTCCTACGAGCAGTACTTC	CASSLEMAGGSYEQYF
TRBV9	NA	TRBJ2-7	NA	TGTGCCAGCAGCGTTGGTGCGGGACCCTTCTACGAGCAGTACTTC	CASSVGAGPFYEQYF
TRBV27	TRBD1	TRBJ1-1	NA	TGTGCCAGCAGTTTCGCAGGGGGCTGGAACACTGAAGCTTTCTTT	CASSFAGGWNTEAFF
TRBV11-3	TRBD2	TRBJ2-7	NA	TGTGCCAGCAGCCCGGGACTATCCCCCGAGCAGTACTTC	CASSPGLSPEQYF